This T cell receptor beta chain originates from a study of CD8+ T cells in alopecia areata. Study-wide context: Twice a day, 5 to 10 mg of oral tofacitinib was administered to treated patients.

Treatment meaning: oral pan-JAK inhibitor, 5-10 mg twice daily. In alopecia areata patients, both lesional scalp punch biopsies and peripheral blood were collected. Sorting of PBMCs yielded the CD4+ and CD8+ T cells. This clone was detected only a few times. TCR sequencing used cDNA made by reverse transcription of extracted RNA. TCRdb's table, derived via immunoSEQ multiplex PCR, lists solely in-frame clones and lacks some. The sample lists about 200,000 clones, approximately 57% occurring once. The sequence derives from a human donor with alopecia areata. Sample: CD4+ T cells sorted from blood, taken at week 4, from a patient treated with tofacitinib.

For the CDR3, the DNA is TGTGCCAGCAGGTCCCAGGGGGACTACGAGCAGTACTTC. The encoded protein is CASRSQGDYEQYF. The chain is built from TRBV27 and TRBJ2-7; 7 bases map to TRBD1. The CDR3 contains 13 residues. The germline V gene has CDR1 MNHEY and CDR2 SMNVEV (reference sequence). V shed 6 bases and J 3 bases; nucleotides not matched to a gene: 5.